This entry lists 7 T cell receptor beta chains sequenced from one sample in a study of T cells after yellow fever vaccination. TCRdb ran MiXCR on the 5' RACE reads and lists one entry per CDR3 protein. The table has some 500,000 distinct CDR3 sequences, roughly 12% seen once. The source material was PBMCs, sampled on the day of the yellow fever booster vaccination. The source of these receptors is a man aged 25 to 40 who received the YFV17D yellow fever vaccine.

This chain joins TRBV12-3 or TRBV12-4 and TRBJ2-1, with D tentatively TRBD2 (5 bases). This CDR3 has 15 residues. V was cut by 4 bases and J by 2 bases, with 12 bases left in between. In nucleotides, the CDR3 is TGTGCCAGCAGTTCGGGGAGTCTCACCTACAATGAGCAGTTCTTC. Its protein product is CASSSGSLTYNEQFF.

In this sample, this clonotype turned up a few times. This chain joins TRBV20-1 and TRBJ2-3, with TRBD2 matching 9 bases. Per germline, CDR1 DFQATT and CDR2 SNEGSKA (reference sequence). CDR3 length equals 16 residues. J was trimmed by 0 bases and V by 6 bases; bases with no gene match: 10. Here the CDR3 DNA reads TGCAGTGCCACGGACCTAGCGGGAACTAGCACAGATACGCAGTATTTT. This gives the protein CSATDLAGTSTDTQYF.

The rearrangement links TRBV4-3 to TRBJ1-4; 7 positions agree with TRBD1. Germline V CDR1 and CDR2: LGHNA, YSLEER. V dropped 3 bases and J dropped 0; count of bases not matched to a gene: 7. The CDR3 length is 17 residues. CDR3 in amino acids: CASSQAGTAATNEKLFF. CDR3 nucleotides: TGCGCCAGCAGCCAGGCCGGGACAGCCGCAACTAATGAAAAACTGTTTTTT.

This clonotype was detected a few times. The chain joins TRBV18 to TRBJ2-7; 8 nucleotides line up with TRBD2. The trim removed 4 bases at V and 5 bases at J, leaving 7 bases unmatched. The CDR3 spans 14 residues. Germline CDR1 is KGHSH and CDR2 is LQKENI. The DNA of the CDR3 is TGTGCCAGCTCACGGGCCGGGACTAGTAACGAGCAGTACTTC. It is translated as CASSRAGTSNEQYF.

This chain connects TRBV5-1 to TRBJ2-3, with unresolved D. CDR3 length equals 12 residues. The germline gives CDR1 SGHRS, CDR2 YFSETQ. V was clipped by 4 bases and J by 6 bases, with 9 bases between them. Here the CDR3 DNA reads TGCGCCAGCAGCGCCAACCAGGATACGCAGTATTTT. As protein: CASSANQDTQYF.

This rearrangement joins TRBV20-1 to TRBJ2-7; D could derive from TRBD1 or TRBD2 (5 bases each). V was shortened by 6 bases and J by 4 bases, with 19 bases between the two germline ends. The CDR3 is 14 residues long. Germline assignment: CDR1 DFQATT and CDR2 SNEGSKA (reference sequence). DNA for the CDR3: TGCAGTGCGAGTGGGGGTCAGTCAAAATACGAGCAGTACTTC. It yields the protein CSASGGQSKYEQYF.

The chain recombines TRBV11-2 with TRBJ2-3, with 7 bases fitting TRBD1. The CDR3 is 15 residues long. Trimming removed 5 bases from V and 2 bases from J; junction bases left unmatched: 7. Germline CDR1 and CDR2: SGHAT and FQNNGV. CDR3 DNA sequence: TGTGCCAGCAGCCACCGACAGGGTTCCACAGATACGCAGTATTTT. Protein product: CASSHRQGSTDTQYF.